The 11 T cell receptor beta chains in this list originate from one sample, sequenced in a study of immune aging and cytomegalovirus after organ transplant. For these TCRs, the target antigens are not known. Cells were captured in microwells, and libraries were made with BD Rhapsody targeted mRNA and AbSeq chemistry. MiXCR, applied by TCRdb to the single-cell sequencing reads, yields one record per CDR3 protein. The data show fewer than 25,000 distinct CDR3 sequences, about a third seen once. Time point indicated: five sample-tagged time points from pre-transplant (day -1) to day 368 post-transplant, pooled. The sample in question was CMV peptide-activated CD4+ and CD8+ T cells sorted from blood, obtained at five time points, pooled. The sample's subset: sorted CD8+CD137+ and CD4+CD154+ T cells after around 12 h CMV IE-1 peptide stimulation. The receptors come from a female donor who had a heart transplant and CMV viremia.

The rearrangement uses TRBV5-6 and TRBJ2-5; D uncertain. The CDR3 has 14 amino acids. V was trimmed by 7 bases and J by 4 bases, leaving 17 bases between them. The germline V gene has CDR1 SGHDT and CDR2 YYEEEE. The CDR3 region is CASCPKLLGETQYF. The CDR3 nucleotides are TGTGCCAGCTGCCCCAAGCTGCTGGGAGAGACCCAGTACTTC.

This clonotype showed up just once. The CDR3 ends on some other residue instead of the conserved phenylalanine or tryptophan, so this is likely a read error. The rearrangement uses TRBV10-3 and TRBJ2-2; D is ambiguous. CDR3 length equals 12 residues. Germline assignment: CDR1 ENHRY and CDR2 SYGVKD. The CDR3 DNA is TGCGCCATCCGACAGAACACCGGGGAGCTGTTTCTT. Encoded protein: CAIRQNTGELFL.

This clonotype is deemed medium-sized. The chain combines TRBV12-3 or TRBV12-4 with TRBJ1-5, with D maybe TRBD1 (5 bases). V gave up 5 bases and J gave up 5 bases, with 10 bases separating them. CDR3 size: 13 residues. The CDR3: CASSGSGDQPQHF. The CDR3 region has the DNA TGTGCCAGCAGTGGCTCGGGGGATCAGCCCCAGCATTTT.

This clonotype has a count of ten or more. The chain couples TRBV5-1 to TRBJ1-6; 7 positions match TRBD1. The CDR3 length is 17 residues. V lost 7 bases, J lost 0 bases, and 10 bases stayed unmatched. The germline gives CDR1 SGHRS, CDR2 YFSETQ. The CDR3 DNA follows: TGCGCCAGCTCCCGAAGGGGGCCCTTCTCCTATAATTCACCCCTCCACTTT. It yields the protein CASSRRGPFSYNSPLHF. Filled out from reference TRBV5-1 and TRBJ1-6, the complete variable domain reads KAGVTQTPRYLIKTRGQQVTLSCSPISGHRSVSWYQQTPGQGLQFLFEYFSETQRNKGNFPGRFSGRQFSNSRSEMNVSTLELGDSALYLCASSRRGPFSYNSPLHFGNGTRLTVT.

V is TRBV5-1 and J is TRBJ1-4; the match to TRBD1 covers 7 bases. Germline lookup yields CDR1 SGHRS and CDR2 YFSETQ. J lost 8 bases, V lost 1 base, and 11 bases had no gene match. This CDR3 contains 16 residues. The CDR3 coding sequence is TGCGCCAGCAGCTTGCTTGGGACAGAGAGTATAGAAAAACTGTTTTTT. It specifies CASSLLGTESIEKLFF.

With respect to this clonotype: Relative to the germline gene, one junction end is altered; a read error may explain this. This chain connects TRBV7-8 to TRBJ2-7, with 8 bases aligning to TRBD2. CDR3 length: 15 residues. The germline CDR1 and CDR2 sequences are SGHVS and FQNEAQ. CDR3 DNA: TGTGCCAGCAGCTTAGGACTAGCGAAAGCCTATGAGCAGCACTTC. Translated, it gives CASSLGLAKAYEQHF.

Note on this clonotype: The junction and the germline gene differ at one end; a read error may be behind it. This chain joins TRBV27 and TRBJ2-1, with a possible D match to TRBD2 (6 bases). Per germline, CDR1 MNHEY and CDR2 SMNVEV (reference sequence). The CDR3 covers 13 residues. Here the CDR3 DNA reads TGTGCCAACAGTTTAGGACGGGGGAGTGAGCAGTTCTTC. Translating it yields CANSLGRGSEQFF.

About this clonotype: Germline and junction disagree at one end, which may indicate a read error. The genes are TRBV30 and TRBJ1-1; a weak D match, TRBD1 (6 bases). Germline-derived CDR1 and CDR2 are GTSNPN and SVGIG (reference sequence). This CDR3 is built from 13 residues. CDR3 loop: CAWSRGTRNEASF. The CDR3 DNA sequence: TGTGCCTGGAGCCGCGGGACAAGAAATGAAGCTTCCTTT. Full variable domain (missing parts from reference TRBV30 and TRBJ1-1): SQTIHQWPATLVQPVGSPLSLECTVEGTSNPNLYWYRQAAGRGLQLLFYSVGIGQISSEVPQNLSASRPQDRQFILSSKKLLLSDSGFYLCAWSRGTRNEASFGQGTRLTVV.

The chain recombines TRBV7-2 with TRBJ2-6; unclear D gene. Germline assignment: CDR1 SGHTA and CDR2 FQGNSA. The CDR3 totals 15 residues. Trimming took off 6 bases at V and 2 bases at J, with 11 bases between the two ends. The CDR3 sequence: CASRPKTAGANVLTF. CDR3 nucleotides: TGTGCCAGCAGACCGAAGACTGCTGGGGCCAACGTCCTGACTTTC.

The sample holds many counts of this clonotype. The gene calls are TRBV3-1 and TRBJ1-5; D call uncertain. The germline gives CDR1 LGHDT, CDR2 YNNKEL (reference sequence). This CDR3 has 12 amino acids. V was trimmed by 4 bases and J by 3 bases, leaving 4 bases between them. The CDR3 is CASSLNNQPQHF. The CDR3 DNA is TGTGCCAGCAGCCTGAACAATCAGCCCCAGCATTTT.

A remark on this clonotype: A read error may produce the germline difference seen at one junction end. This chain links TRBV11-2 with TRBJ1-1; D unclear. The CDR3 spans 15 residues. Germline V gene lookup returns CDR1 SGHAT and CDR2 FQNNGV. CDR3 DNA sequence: TGTGCCAGCAGCTTAGCCCCGGCAGCTTACACTGAAGCTCTCTTT. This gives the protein CASSLAPAAYTEALF.